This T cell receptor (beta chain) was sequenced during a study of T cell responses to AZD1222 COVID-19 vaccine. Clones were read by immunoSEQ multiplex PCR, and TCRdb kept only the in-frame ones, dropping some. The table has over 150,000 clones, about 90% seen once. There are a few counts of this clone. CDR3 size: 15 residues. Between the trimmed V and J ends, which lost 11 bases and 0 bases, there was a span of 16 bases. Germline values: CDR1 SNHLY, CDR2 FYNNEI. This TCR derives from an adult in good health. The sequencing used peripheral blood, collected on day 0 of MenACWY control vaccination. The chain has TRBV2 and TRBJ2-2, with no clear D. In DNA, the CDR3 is TGTGCCGCTTGGCGAGTCTCTCCGAACACCGGGGAGCTGTTTTTT. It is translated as CAAWRVSPNTGELFF.